Sequencing of this T cell receptor (beta chain) was carried out in a study of T cell changes during pregnancy in multiple sclerosis. Clones were read by immunoSEQ multiplex PCR, and TCRdb kept only the in-frame ones, dropping some. Among tens of thousands of clones listed, roughly nine tenths were seen once. The CDR3 has 13 residues. CDR1 is MDHEN and CDR2 is SYDVKM in the germline V gene. With 4 bases clipped from V and 8 bases from J, the junction kept 5 bases outside the gene matches. The TCR comes from a female donor with multiple sclerosis, enrolled in a pregnancy study. V and J are TRBV28 and TRBJ1-2; 9 bases are a match to TRBD1. The input for sequencing was peripheral blood, taken in the third trimester of pregnancy. DNA for the CDR3: TGTGCCAGCAGTTCCGGACAGGGGCCAGGCTACACCTTC. This encodes CASSSGQGPGYTF.